This is a list of T cell receptor beta chains from one sample in a study of CD8+ T cells in alopecia areata. Assay: immunoSEQ multiplex PCR; the TCRdb copy retains only in-frame clones and omits some. The data contain around 210,000 clones, just over 55% of them singletons. Sequenced material: CD8+ T cells sorted from blood. These receptors originate from a human donor in good health. The CDR3 runs from the conserved cysteine through the conserved F or W. A D gene is named only where the DNA matches it firmly. Clone size appears in some rows only: once, few, many, or a class for an expanded clone.

cdr3_aa | cdr3_nt | j_call | v_call | clone_size | d_call
CASSETSGWSYNEQFF | TGTGCCAGCAGCGAGACTAGCGGGTGGAGCTACAATGAGCAGTTCTTC | TRBJ2-1 | TRBV7-8 | few | TRBD2
CASSYLGPHEQYF | TGTGCCAGCAGTTACTTAGGACCCCACGAGCAGTACTTC | TRBJ2-7 | TRBV6-5 | NA | NA
CASSLRTGGADTQYF | TGTGCCAGCAGCTTAAGGACAGGGGGAGCAGATACGCAGTATTTT | TRBJ2-3 | TRBV2 | once | TRBD1
CATSRDRRTSALLGTQYF | TGTGCCACCAGCAGAGATCGGAGGACTAGCGCCCTACTGGGTACGCAGTATTTT | TRBJ2-3 | TRBV15 | NA | TRBD2
CSVEGGGTEAFF | TGCAGCGTTGAAGGGGGCGGCACTGAAGCTTTCTTT | TRBJ1-1 | TRBV29-1 | NA | NA
CASSGTGTSGTSRDTQYF | TGTGCCAGCAGCGGGACCGGGACTAGCGGTACAAGTCGAGATACGCAGTATTTT | TRBJ2-3 | TRBV5-6 | NA | TRBD2
CASSQGSGGAHEQYF | TGTGCCAGCAGCCAAGGTAGCGGGGGGGCCCACGAGCAGTACTTC | TRBJ2-7 | TRBV4-2 | medium-sized | TRBD2
CASSGQVLTQYF | TGTGCCAGCAGTGGACAGGTCCTTACGCAGTATTTT | TRBJ2-3 | TRBV2 | NA | NA
CAWTGPTGNQPQHF | TGTGCCTGGACCGGACCCACAGGGAATCAGCCCCAGCATTTT | TRBJ1-5 | TRBV30 | NA | NA
CASSLKVIGRGDYGYTF | TGTGCCAGCAGCTTAAAGGTTATAGGGCGGGGAGACTATGGCTACACCTTC | TRBJ1-2 | TRBV7-2 | few | NA
CASSSTGSWEQYF | TGTGCCAGCAGTTCAACAGGCAGTTGGGAGCAGTACTTC | TRBJ2-7 | TRBV27 | NA | NA
CASSPTGFRTDTQYF | TGCGCCAGCAGCCCGACAGGGTTCAGGACAGATACGCAGTATTTT | TRBJ2-3 | TRBV4-1 | NA | TRBD1
CASSLMGGTGGYSGANVLTF | TGTGCCAGCAGCCTGATGGGAGGGACAGGGGGTTACTCTGGGGCCAACGTCCTGACTTTC | TRBJ2-6 | TRBV27 | NA | TRBD1
CATSSSGEQYF | TGTGCCACCAGCTCCTCGGGGGAGCAGTACTTC | TRBJ2-7 | TRBV15 | few | NA
CAWNPGQGLNGYTF | TGTGCCTGGAACCCGGGACAGGGGTTGAATGGCTACACCTTC | TRBJ1-2 | TRBV30 | NA | TRBD1
CASSSSRDRLTYEQYF | TGTGCCAGCAGTTCATCCCGGGACAGATTAACCTACGAGCAGTACTTC | TRBJ2-7 | TRBV13 | NA | TRBD1
CAWSTGQGDPSYNEQFF | TGTGCCTGGAGTACGGGACAGGGCGACCCTTCCTACAATGAGCAGTTCTTC | TRBJ2-1 | TRBV30 | NA | TRBD1
CSVLPQGKETQYF | TGCAGCGTCCTCCCACAGGGAAAAGAGACCCAGTACTTC | TRBJ2-5 | TRBV29-1 | few | NA
CSVESEGWNYGYTF | TGCAGCGTTGAATCGGAGGGTTGGAACTATGGCTACACCTTC | TRBJ1-2 | TRBV29-1 | NA | NA
CASSEIDRELYGYTF | TGTGCCAGCAGTGAAATCGACAGGGAGCTATATGGCTACACCTTC | TRBJ1-2 | TRBV2 | NA | TRBD1
CASTDGNEQYF | TGCGCCAGCACCGACGGGAACGAGCAGTACTTC | TRBJ2-7 | TRBV10-2 | NA | NA
CASSLAPTRPEYF | TGTGCCAGCAGCTTAGCGCCCACCCGTCCGGAGTACTTC | TRBJ2-7 | TRBV7-6 | NA | NA
CASSSSAGSTDTQYF | TGTGCCAGCAGCTCTTCAGCGGGAAGCACAGATACGCAGTATTTT | TRBJ2-3 | TRBV7-8 | few | TRBD2
CATSDTVGVVMGFGYEQYF | TGTGCCACCAGCGATACTGTGGGGGTAGTTATGGGGTTCGGATACGAGCAGTACTTC | TRBJ2-7 | TRBV15 | NA | NA
CASSYSGTGGNGYTF | TGTGCCAGCAGTTATTCCGGGACAGGGGGGAATGGCTACACCTTC | TRBJ1-2 | TRBV6-5 | NA | TRBD1
CASSITGTGGEQYF | TGTGCCAGTAGTATAACCGGGACAGGGGGCGAGCAGTACTTC | TRBJ2-7 | TRBV19 | NA | TRBD1
CATSSYPTSGDSYEQYF | TGTGCCACCAGCAGCTACCCCACTAGCGGGGATTCCTACGAGCAGTACTTC | TRBJ2-7 | TRBV15 | NA | TRBD2
CASSRLAGVTGELFF | TGTGCCAGCAGCCGACTAGCGGGGGTTACCGGGGAGCTGTTTTTT | TRBJ2-2 | TRBV7-9 | NA | TRBD2
CASSPGPGGGYTF | TGCGCCAGCAGCCCCGGCCCCGGTGGCGGCTACACCTTC | TRBJ1-2 | TRBV5-1 | NA | NA
CASSLAMAYEQYF | TGTGCCAGCAGCTTAGCGATGGCCTACGAGCAGTACTTC | TRBJ2-7 | TRBV7-9 | NA | NA
CARYPQSGNYGYTF | TGTGCCAGATACCCTCAGTCAGGGAACTATGGCTACACCTTC | TRBJ1-2 | TRBV2 | NA | NA
CASSSSWTSGGSYEQYF | TGTGCCAGCAGCTCCTCCTGGACTAGCGGGGGATCCTACGAGCAGTACTTC | TRBJ2-7 | TRBV11-2 | NA | TRBD2
CSVEDPTYGGAFF | TGCAGCGTTGAAGATCCAACCTACGGGGGGGCTTTCTTT | TRBJ1-1 | TRBV29-1 | NA | NA
CASSLSRLAGQETQYF | TGTGCCAGCAGTTTATCCCGGCTAGCGGGACAAGAGACCCAGTACTTC | TRBJ2-5 | TRBV27 | NA | TRBD2
CAWRVDRGSGEQYF | TGTGCCTGGAGGGTTGACAGGGGCTCTGGCGAGCAGTACTTC | TRBJ2-7 | TRBV30 | NA | TRBD1
CASSQGGTQYF | TGTGCCAGTAGTCAGGGTGGGACCCAGTACTTC | TRBJ2-5 | TRBV19 | NA | NA
CASSAGSGGARETQYF | TGTGCCAGCAGCGCGGGTAGCGGGGGGGCACGGGAGACCCAGTACTTC | TRBJ2-5 | TRBV11-2 | NA | TRBD2
CASSSLDRASGNTIYF | TGTGCCAGCAGCTCCTTGGACAGGGCCTCTGGAAACACCATATATTTT | TRBJ1-3 | TRBV7-9 | NA | TRBD1
CASSLESPREGSPLHF | TGTGCCAGCAGCCTAGAATCGCCCAGGGAAGGGTCACCCCTCCACTTT | TRBJ1-6 | TRBV7-9 | NA | NA
CASSLGLAGGPGDTQYF | TGTGCCAGCAGCCTAGGACTAGCGGGGGGGCCAGGAGATACGCAGTATTTT | TRBJ2-3 | TRBV7-2 | NA | TRBD2
CASSLSLEGFGYGYTF | TGTGCCAGCAGTTTATCGTTGGAGGGGTTTGGCTATGGCTACACCTTC | TRBJ1-2 | TRBV27 | NA | NA
CASSDGTSLRTEQYF | TGCGCCAGCAGTGATGGGACTAGTCTTCGGACCGAGCAGTACTTC | TRBJ2-7 | TRBV10-2 | few | TRBD2
CSVTQSNYGYTF | TGCAGCGTCACCCAAAGTAACTATGGCTACACCTTC | TRBJ1-2 | TRBV29-1 | NA | NA